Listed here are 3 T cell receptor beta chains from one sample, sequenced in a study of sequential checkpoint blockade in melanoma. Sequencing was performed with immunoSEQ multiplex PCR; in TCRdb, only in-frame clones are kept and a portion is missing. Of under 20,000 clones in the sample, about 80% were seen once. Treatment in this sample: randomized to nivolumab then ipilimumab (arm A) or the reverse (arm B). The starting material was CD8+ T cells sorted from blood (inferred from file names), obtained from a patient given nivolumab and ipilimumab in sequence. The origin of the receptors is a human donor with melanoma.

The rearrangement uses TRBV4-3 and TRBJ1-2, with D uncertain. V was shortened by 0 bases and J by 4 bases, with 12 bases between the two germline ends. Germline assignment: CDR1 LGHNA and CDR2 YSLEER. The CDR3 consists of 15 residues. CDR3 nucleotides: TGCGCCAGCAGCCAAGACCGGGGATCCCCCTATGGCTACACCTTC. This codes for CASSQDRGSPYGYTF.

The CDR3 here is CASSQAPGNYGYTF. DNA of the CDR3: TGCGCCAGCAGCCAAGCCCCAGGGAACTATGGCTACACCTTC. The J gene is TRBJ1-2, the V gene TRBV4-3; weak D call: TRBD1 (5 bases). CDR1 and CDR2 from the germline V gene are LGHNA and YSLEER. There are 14 residues in the CDR3. The ends were cut back, 1 base at V and 2 bases at J, with 8 bases in the middle.

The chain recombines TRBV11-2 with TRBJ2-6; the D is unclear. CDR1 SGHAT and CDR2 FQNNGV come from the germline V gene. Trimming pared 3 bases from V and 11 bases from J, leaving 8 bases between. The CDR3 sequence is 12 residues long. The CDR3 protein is CASSLRGDVLTF. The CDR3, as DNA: TGTGCCAGCAGCTTGAGAGGAGACGTCCTGACTTTC.